Shown below are 32 T cell receptor beta chains from a single sample sequenced in a study of shared clonotypes between healthy human individuals. Terminally differentiated effector memory CD45RA+ cells were excluded by CCR7 positive selection of CD45RO-negative cells. The assay was immunoSEQ multiplex PCR, and TCRdb's table has in-frame clones only and misses some. The sample shows around 1.9 million clones, approximately 94% of them seen only once. The sample was naive CD8+ T cells from PBMCs. Receptors were obtained from a man younger than 30 in good health. Some clones in this sample may be carry-over from other donors' samples.

The V gene is TRBV27, the J gene TRBJ2-7; 12 bases map to TRBD2. J gave up 3 bases and V 5 bases, and 11 bases lay outside the gene matches. CDR1 is MNHEY and CDR2 is SMNVEV in the germline V gene (reference sequence). The CDR3 runs to 17 residues. DNA for the CDR3: TGTGCCAGCAGTCCCATTGGGGTACTAGCGGGAGGCTACGAGCAGTACTTC. It is translated as CASSPIGVLAGGYEQYF.

V gene TRBV19 combines with J gene TRBJ2-7; D may correspond to TRBD1 or TRBD2 (5 bases each). The CDR3 loop spans 14 amino acids. V lost 3 bases and J lost 6, with 15 bases in between. Per germline, CDR1 LNHDA and CDR2 SQIVND (reference sequence). DNA of the CDR3: TGTGCCAGTAGTATTGGGTGGGGGAACACCGAGCAGTACTTC. Translating gives CASSIGWGNTEQYF.

This chain uses TRBV7-2 with TRBJ2-7, with 8 nucleotides matching TRBD2. Per the germline V gene, CDR1 is SGHTA and CDR2 is FQGNSA. The V segment lost 4 bases and the J segment 4 bases; nucleotides outside the gene matches: 12. The CDR3 has 16 amino acids. The CDR3 spells CASSSEPGLGYYEQYF. The CDR3, as DNA: TGTGCCAGCAGCTCCGAACCGGGACTAGGATATTACGAGCAGTACTTC.

The chain recombines TRBV28 with TRBJ1-2; D is possibly TRBD1 (5 bases). Trimming took 8 bases from V and 3 from J, leaving 16 bases between them. Germline V gene lookup returns CDR1 MDHEN and CDR2 SYDVKM. This CDR3 contains 14 residues. This CDR3 is CASGRGLLHYGYTF. In DNA, the CDR3 is TGTGCCAGCGGTCGGGGACTACTCCACTATGGCTACACCTTC.

This chain links TRBV4-1 with TRBJ2-1; the match to TRBD2 covers 12 bases. After removal of 8 bases from V and 7 bases from J, the junction contained 9 bases not matched to a gene. This CDR3 comprises 15 residues. Germline V gene lookup returns CDR1 MGHRA and CDR2 YSYEKL. CDR3 DNA: TGCGCCAGCGACCCGGGACTAGCGGGCTCTAATGAGCAGTTCTTC. Protein product: CASDPGLAGSNEQFF.

With regard to this clone: Other nucleotide sequences from this sample produce the same CDR3. The chain couples TRBV19 to TRBJ1-5; no firm D call. V lost 3 bases and J 6 bases, leaving 0 bases between the germline ends. The CDR3 has 10 residues. Germline CDR1 and CDR2: LNHDA and SQIVND (reference sequence). CDR3 residues: CASSIQPQHF. The CDR3 DNA follows: TGTGCCAGTAGTATTCAGCCCCAGCATTTT.

CDR3 protein: CASSPWSRGTDTQYF. CDR3 sequence (DNA): TGTGCCAGCAGCCCCTGGTCCCGGGGCACAGATACGCAGTATTTT. The rearrangement links TRBV13 to TRBJ2-3; unclear D gene. Trimming left V 5 bases short and J 1 base short, with 13 bases between. Germline V lookup: CDR1 PRHDT, CDR2 FYEKMQ (reference sequence). CDR3 length equals 15 residues.

CDR3 nucleotides: TGTGCCAGAAGCTGGCCCCCTCCGGGGGACGGCTACAATGAGCAGTTCTTC. This sequence encodes CARSWPPPGDGYNEQFF. The chain joins TRBV5-3 to TRBJ2-1, with D maybe TRBD2 (6 bases). TRBV5-3 is given ORF status, its function remaining uncertain. The CDR3 runs to 17 residues. Trimming took off 3 bases at V and 3 bases at J, with 19 bases between the two ends.

In regard to this clone: The same CDR3 can be traced to other DNA sequences in this sample. The V gene is TRBV5-6, the J gene TRBJ2-7; possible D gene TRBD1, 6 bases. The V gene's germline CDR1 is SGHDT and CDR2 YYEEEE. The CDR3 is 14 amino acids. V lost 4 bases to trimming and J lost 3 bases, with 14 bases between them. CDR3 protein: CASSLTGILYEQYF. The DNA of the CDR3 is TGTGCCAGCAGCCTGACAGGCATACTCTACGAGCAGTACTTC.

This clone occurred once. V usage is TRBV27 and J usage is TRBJ1-5; D gene unclear. This CDR3 comprises 12 residues. Deletions cut 7 bases from V and 2 bases from J, with 6 bases between. Germline V lookup: CDR1 MNHEY, CDR2 SMNVEV (reference sequence). CDR3 in amino acids: CASKGGNQPQHF. The DNA of the CDR3 is TGTGCCAGCAAGGGAGGCAATCAGCCCCAGCATTTT.

This chain uses TRBV4-3 with TRBJ2-1; D unclear. Germline assignment: CDR1 LGHNA and CDR2 YSLEER. The CDR3 loop spans 16 amino acids. With 3 bases removed from V and 2 bases from J, the gap between germline ends came to 14 bases. The CDR3 nucleotides are TGCGCCAGCAGCCACCCAGGAAAAGGGACCTACAATGAGCAGTTCTTC. Its protein is CASSHPGKGTYNEQFF.

The V and J genes are TRBV27 and TRBJ1-4, with D unclear. This CDR3 is built from 15 residues. CDR1 MNHEY and CDR2 SMNVEV come from the germline V gene (reference sequence). Trimming shortened V by 1 base and J by 3 bases, and 9 bases separated the two germline ends. As DNA, the CDR3 is TGTGCCAGCAGTTTATGGGCAGGATCTAATGAAAAACTGTTTTTT. Translating it yields CASSLWAGSNEKLFF. Supplemented by reference TRBV27 and TRBJ1-4, the full variable domain reads EAQVTQNPRYLITVTGKKLTVTCSQNMNHEYMSWYRQDPGLGLRQIYYSMNVEVTDKGDVPEGYKVSRKEKRNFPLILESPSPNQTSLYFCASSLWAGSNEKLFFGSGTQLSVL.

The genes are TRBV27 and TRBJ2-5; D is possibly TRBD2 (6 bases). Germline V lookup: CDR1 MNHEY, CDR2 SMNVEV (reference sequence). Trimming shortened V by 6 bases and J by 5 bases, and 19 bases separated the two germline ends. This CDR3 has 15 amino acids. CDR3 bases: TGTGCCAGCAGCCGCAGGACTACCTGGGGGGAGACCCAGTACTTC. Its protein is CASSRRTTWGETQYF.

The V gene is TRBV29-1, the J gene TRBJ2-1, with 11 bases matching TRBD2. With V trimmed by 4 bases and J by 9 bases, 11 bases remained unmatched. The CDR3 runs 15 residues. Germline CDR1 reads SQVTM; CDR2 reads ANQGSEA. CDR3 region: CSVGLPLAGVLEQFF. The CDR3 region has the DNA TGCAGCGTTGGACTCCCACTAGCGGGAGTTCTTGAGCAGTTCTTC.

The V call is TRBV6-1, the J call TRBJ2-5; 9 bases line up with TRBD2. The J segment lost 5 bases and the V segment lost 4 bases, leaving 5 bases of the junction unmatched. Germline V gene sequence: CDR1 MNHNS, CDR2 SASEGT. The CDR3 runs to 14 residues. DNA for the CDR3: TGTGCCAGCAGTGGACTAGCGGTTGGGGAGACCCAGTACTTC. Encoded protein: CASSGLAVGETQYF.

As DNA, the CDR3 is TGTGCCAGCAGCCCACTAGGTCCCGAGCAGTACTTC. Encoded protein: CASSPLGPEQYF. The V and J genes are TRBV7-9 and TRBJ2-7, with D possibly TRBD2 on 5 matching bases. The CDR3 runs to 12 residues. Germline CDR1 and CDR2: SEHNR and FQNEAQ (reference sequence). Trimming removed 5 bases at V and 6 bases at J, with 11 bases between.

CDR3 sequence (DNA): TGTGCCAGCAGTTTCGGGACAGACGGCACTGAAGCTTTCTTT. This translates into CASSFGTDGTEAFF. V usage is TRBV27 and J usage is TRBJ1-1, with 7 bases matching TRBD1. The length of the CDR3 is 14 residues. Per the germline V gene, CDR1 is MNHEY and CDR2 is SMNVEV (reference sequence). The J segment lost 4 bases and the V segment lost 3 bases, leaving 5 bases of the junction unmatched.

The gene calls are TRBV5-1 and TRBJ2-3; perhaps TRBD2 as D (5 bases). V gave up 0 bases and J gave up 3 bases, with 11 bases separating them. The CDR3 has 15 residues. Germline loops: CDR1 SGHRS, CDR2 YFSETQ. The CDR3: CASSLVRGLTDTQYF. Written as DNA, the CDR3 is TGCGCCAGCAGCTTGGTTCGGGGATTAACAGATACGCAGTATTTT.

This clone was recorded once. V and J are TRBV7-2 and TRBJ2-3; D call uncertain. Germline lookup yields CDR1 SGHTA and CDR2 FQGNSA. V dropped 6 bases and J dropped 1 base, with 11 bases sitting between them. This CDR3 contains 14 residues. CDR3 in amino acids: CASSPPSRTDTQYF. CDR3 DNA sequence: TGTGCCAGCAGTCCTCCTAGTCGCACAGATACGCAGTATTTT.

In DNA form, the CDR3 reads TGCGCCAGCAGCGACAGCGGACGCGCCGCGACGCAGTATTTT. Amino acids: CASSDSGRAATQYF. This chain joins TRBV4-1 and TRBJ2-3; D tentatively reads TRBD1 or TRBD2 (5 bases each). Germline V lookup: CDR1 MGHRA, CDR2 YSYEKL. This CDR3 has 14 residues. V gave up 5 bases and J gave up 9 bases, with 18 bases separating them.

This sequence joins TRBV9 and TRBJ2-1; 13 nucleotides agree with TRBD2. Trimming at V came to 4 bases and at J to 8 bases, leaving 9 bases not matched to a gene. The germline V gene encodes CDR1 SGDLS and CDR2 YYNGEE. The CDR3 contains 16 residues. The CDR3 protein is CASSIRLAGGVYEQFF. CDR3 in DNA: TGTGCCAGCAGCATCCGACTAGCGGGAGGAGTCTATGAGCAGTTCTTC.

The V and J genes are TRBV14 and TRBJ2-3; the D is unclear. Germline V gives CDR1 SGHDN, CDR2 FVKESK. The ends were cut back, 0 bases at V and 10 bases at J, with 17 bases in the middle. This CDR3 is 15 amino acids long. Written as DNA, the CDR3 is TGTGCCAGCAGCCAAGATTTACCTAGGGTTCAGGCGCAGTATTTT. Translated: CASSQDLPRVQAQYF.

V gene TRBV19 combines with J gene TRBJ1-1, with D hard to call. This CDR3 has 14 residues. The ends were cut back, 3 bases at V and 5 bases at J, with 13 bases in the middle. Per germline, CDR1 LNHDA and CDR2 SQIVND (reference sequence). The CDR3, as DNA: TGTGCCAGTAGTATGGTCTTTTTGGAGACTGAAGCTTTCTTT. This gives the protein CASSMVFLETEAFF.

This clone was picked up one time. This chain connects TRBV18 to TRBJ2-7; 10 nucleotides match TRBD2. V lost 3 bases and J lost 5; bases outside the gene matches: 4. The CDR3 runs to 14 residues. Germline V gives CDR1 KGHSH, CDR2 LQKENI. The CDR3, as DNA: TGTGCCAGCTCACCCTCCCTAGCGGGAGACGAGCAGTACTTC. Its protein is CASSPSLAGDEQYF.

CDR3 nucleotides: TGTGCCAGCAGTGGGGGGACAGGGGCGAATCAGCCCCAGCATTTT. It is translated as CASSGGTGANQPQHF. The rearrangement uses TRBV27 and TRBJ1-5; TRBD1 agrees at 10 bases. Germline assignment: CDR1 MNHEY and CDR2 SMNVEV (reference sequence). There are 15 residues in the CDR3. After removal of 5 bases from V and 4 bases from J, the junction contained 5 bases not matched to a gene.

The V gene is TRBV28, the J gene TRBJ2-7; D is possibly TRBD2 (6 bases). Germline lookup yields CDR1 MDHEN and CDR2 SYDVKM. V was pared by 6 bases and J by 2 bases, with 14 bases between. CDR3 size: 14 residues. The CDR3 sequence is CASSPLAGPYEQYF. The CDR3 region has the DNA TGTGCCAGCAGCCCCCTGGCGGGACCCTACGAGCAGTACTTC.

The chain combines TRBV27 with TRBJ2-7, with TRBD2 as a possible D gene (5 bases). The germline V gene encodes CDR1 MNHEY and CDR2 SMNVEV (reference sequence). The CDR3 has 14 amino acids. Trimming took 4 bases from V and 6 from J, leaving 16 bases between them. The CDR3: CASSSRVRAGEQYF. The CDR3 coding sequence is TGTGCCAGCAGTTCCCGAGTGCGGGCAGGCGAGCAGTACTTC.

Concerning this clone: At one of its ends the junction is not consistent with the germline gene, which may arise from a read error. V is TRBV7-8 and J is TRBJ2-7; 9 bases are shared with TRBD2. This CDR3 is 14 amino acids long. Germline lookup yields CDR1 SGHVS and CDR2 FQNEAQ. The CDR3 DNA is TGTGCCAGCAGCGTAGCGGGAGTAAGGTACGAGCAGTACTTC. It codes for CASSVAGVRYEQYF.

The chain joins TRBV11-2 to TRBJ2-5; 7 bases line up with TRBD2. Germline assignment: CDR1 SGHAT and CDR2 FQNNGV. CDR3 length equals 15 residues. The junction had 14 bases not matched to a gene; V was cut back by 8 bases and J by 5 bases. CDR3 bases: TGTGCCAGCGGAGAGTCGGGGGGATCAGGGGAGACCCAGTACTTC. Protein product: CASGESGGSGETQYF. The variable domain in full, with the rest retrieved from reference TRBV11-2 and TRBJ2-5, is EAGVAQSPRYKIIEKRQSVAFWCNPISGHATLYWYQQILGQGPKLLIQFQNNGVVDDSQLPKDRFSAERLKGVDSTLKIQPAKLEDSAVYLCASGESGGSGETQYFGPGTRLLVL.

The CDR3 DNA is TGTGCCAGCAGCCCCAGGCTAGGACCGCACTCCTACGAGCAGTACTTC. Its translation: CASSPRLGPHSYEQYF. The V and J genes are TRBV6-6 and TRBJ2-7; D gene unclear. V dropped 6 bases and J dropped 0 bases, with 18 bases sitting between them. Germline V gene lookup returns CDR1 MNHNY and CDR2 SVGAGI (reference sequence). The CDR3 contains 16 residues.

This clone showed up just once. CDR3 sequence: CASSPAGTSGGSDTQYF. The CDR3 DNA reads as TGTGCCAGCAGTCCCGCCGGGACTAGCGGGGGTTCGGATACGCAGTATTTT. J is TRBJ2-3 and V is TRBV28; 14 bases line up with TRBD2. Germline values: CDR1 MDHEN, CDR2 SYDVKM. The CDR3 is 17 residues long. The junction had 10 bases not matched to a gene; V was cut back by 5 bases and J by 6 bases.

This chain links TRBV13 with TRBJ1-2; D unclear. CDR1 is PRHDT and CDR2 is FYEKMQ in the germline V gene (reference sequence). Trimming took 0 bases from V and 1 from J, leaving 12 bases between them. There are 16 residues in the CDR3. CDR3: CASSLGRQELNYGYTF. The CDR3 DNA reads TGTGCCAGCAGCTTAGGCCGGCAGGAGCTTAACTATGGCTACACCTTC.